This entry lists 21 T cell receptor beta chains sequenced from one sample in a study of CD8 T cells in ankylosing spondylitis. From the 5' RACE reads, TCRdb called clonotypes with MiXCR, one entry per CDR3 protein. The table lists 230,000 or so distinct CDR3 sequences, 18% of them singletons. Specimen: blood, either unsorted or a sorted T cell fraction (not recorded which). Receptor source: a male donor with ankylosing spondylitis or in good health (not recorded which).

J is TRBJ2-1 and V is TRBV3-1, with D maybe TRBD2 (5 bases). The V end lost 0 bases, the J end lost 8 bases, and 14 bases lay between the germline ends. This CDR3 has 15 residues. CDR1 and CDR2 (germline): LGHDT, YNNKEL (reference sequence). CDR3 nucleotides: TGTGCCAGCAGCCAAGATCTTCCTGGAGGAGATGAGCAGTTCTTC. Encoded protein: CASSQDLPGGDEQFF.

The chain combines TRBV27 with TRBJ2-2; TRBD2 might be the D (5 bases). This CDR3 is 16 amino acids long. The germline gives CDR1 MNHEY, CDR2 SMNVEV (reference sequence). Trimming shortened V by 3 bases and J by 4 bases, and 15 bases separated the two germline ends. The chain's CDR3 is CASSFLDSLATGELFF. The CDR3 DNA follows: TGTGCCAGCAGTTTCCTCGATTCCCTAGCCACCGGGGAGCTGTTTTTT.

The table lists this clonotype with a few counts. V gene TRBV20-1 combines with J gene TRBJ2-6; D remains ambiguous. V gave up 0 bases and J gave up 0 bases, with 6 bases separating them. The CDR3 sequence is 15 residues long. Germline V lookup: CDR1 DFQATT, CDR2 SNEGSKA (reference sequence). CDR3 coding DNA: TGCAGTGCTAGAGATCCGCGCTCTGGGGCCAACGTCCTGACTTTC. This translates into CSARDPRSGANVLTF.

The V call is TRBV7-9, the J call TRBJ2-7; possible D gene TRBD1, 5 bases. This CDR3 comprises 16 residues. Germline V gene data show CDR1 as SEHNR and CDR2 as FQNEAQ (reference sequence). The germline V and J ends were trimmed by 1 base and 2 bases, with 15 bases remaining between them. The CDR3 sequence: CASSLVGSGFPYEQYF. The CDR3 region has the DNA TGTGCCAGCAGCTTAGTCGGGTCAGGGTTCCCCTACGAGCAGTACTTC. The full variable domain, rest sourced from reference TRBV7-9 and TRBJ2-7, is DTGVSQNPRHKITKRGQNVTFRCDPISEHNRLYWYRQTLGQGPEFLTYFQNEAQLEKSRLLSDRFSAERPKGSFSTLEIQRTEQGDSAMYLCASSLVGSGFPYEQYFGPGTRLTVT.

This sequence joins TRBV4-2 and TRBJ1-4, with D hard to call. Trimming left V 0 bases short and J 8 bases short, with 13 bases between. This CDR3 spans 15 amino acids. Germline V gene sequence: CDR1 LGHNA, CDR2 YNFKEQ. CDR3: CASSQDHSLGEKLFF. Written as DNA, the CDR3 is TGTGCCAGCAGCCAAGATCATTCTCTAGGGGAAAAACTGTTTTTT.

J is TRBJ1-5 and V is TRBV27; tentatively, D is TRBD1 (5 bases). The CDR3 covers 13 residues. Trimming took off 6 bases at V and 6 bases at J, with 12 bases between the two ends. From germline, CDR1 is MNHEY and CDR2 SMNVEV (reference sequence). The CDR3 nucleotides are TGTGCCAGCAGCATTACAAGGGGTCAGCCCCAGCATTTT. Protein: CASSITRGQPQHF.

J is TRBJ1-3 and V is TRBV12-3 or TRBV12-4; D ambiguous. V gave up 3 bases and J gave up 0 bases, with 9 bases separating them. This CDR3 is built from 15 residues. The CDR3: CASSFTYSSGNTIYF. CDR3 bases: TGTGCCAGCAGTTTTACTTATAGCTCTGGAAACACCATATATTTT.

The genes are TRBV4-1 and TRBJ2-5; a weak D match, TRBD1 (5 bases). V lost 4 bases to trimming and J lost 3 bases, with 12 bases between them. This CDR3 is 14 amino acids long. Germline CDR1 and CDR2: MGHRA and YSYEKL. The CDR3 protein is CASSPPGLEETQYF. The DNA of the CDR3 is TGCGCCAGCAGCCCACCAGGGTTGGAAGAGACCCAGTACTTC.

There are many counts of this clonotype. J is TRBJ2-7 and V is TRBV10-3; D uncertain. Trimming removed 4 bases from V and 2 bases from J, with 6 bases in between. The CDR3 extends over 12 amino acids. The germline V gene encodes CDR1 ENHRY and CDR2 SYGVKD. CDR3 in amino acids: CAISGETYEQYF. In nucleotides, the CDR3 is TGTGCCATCAGTGGCGAAACCTACGAGCAGTACTTC.

This clonotype was observed a handful of times. The gene calls are TRBV5-1 and TRBJ1-6; 7 bases map to TRBD1. The CDR3 runs 13 residues. The germline V gene encodes CDR1 SGHRS and CDR2 YFSETQ. V trimming: 7 bases; J trimming: 14 bases; junction bases outside the gene matches: 12. Here the CDR3 DNA reads TGCGCCAGCGCCTTCCAGGGGGATTCCTCCCTCCACTTT. This gives the protein CASAFQGDSSLHF. The variable domain in full, completed from reference TRBV5-1 and TRBJ1-6, reads KAGVTQTPRYLIKTRGQQVTLSCSPISGHRSVSWYQQTPGQGLQFLFEYFSETQRNKGNFPGRFSGRQFSNSRSEMNVSTLELGDSALYLCASAFQGDSSLHFGNGTRLTVT.

The genes are TRBV20-1 and TRBJ2-1, with 11 bases identical to TRBD2. J gave up 7 bases and V 1 base, and 3 bases lay outside the gene matches. The CDR3 consists of 14 residues. The germline V gene has CDR1 DFQATT and CDR2 SNEGSKA (reference sequence). Written as DNA, the CDR3 is TGCAGTGCTAGAGGCCCTAGCGGGAGGAATGAGCAGTTCTTC. Its translation: CSARGPSGRNEQFF.

This clonotype was seen only a few times. The chain uses TRBV20-1 and TRBJ2-7, with a possible D match to TRBD2 (5 bases). The CDR3 covers 10 residues. Trimming took 1 base from V and 9 from J, leaving 7 bases between them. CDR1 is DFQATT and CDR2 is SNEGSKA in the germline V gene (reference sequence). CDR3 amino acids: CSARAGGQYF. CDR3 DNA: TGCAGTGCTAGAGCCGGAGGGCAGTACTTC.

V is TRBV6-1 and J is TRBJ2-7; 14 bases are shared with TRBD2. V lost 5 bases, J lost 3 bases, and 6 bases stayed unmatched. CDR1 is MNHNS, CDR2 SASEGT, per germline. The CDR3 loop spans 16 amino acids. The chain's CDR3 is CASSQGLAGEGYEQYF. The CDR3 DNA follows: TGTGCCAGCAGTCAGGGACTAGCGGGAGAGGGCTACGAGCAGTACTTC.

About this clonotype: One end of the junction fails to match germline, which may point to a read error. This chain links TRBV20-1 with TRBJ2-1; the match to TRBD2 covers 13 bases. The CDR3 covers 17 residues. Germline V CDR1 and CDR2: DFQATT, SNEGSKA (reference sequence). DNA for the CDR3: TGCTGTGCTAGAATTACTAGCGGGAGGGATCCCTACAATGAGCAGTTCTTC. Translated: CCARITSGRDPYNEQFF.

The chain carries TRBV4-1 and TRBJ2-7; D might be TRBD2 (6 bases). This CDR3 region has 14 residues. Germline CDR1 reads MGHRA; CDR2 reads YSYEKL. The germline V and J ends were trimmed by 3 bases and 2 bases, with 11 bases remaining between them. For the CDR3, the DNA is TGCGCCAGCAGCCAGAGGGAGGAAACCTACGAGCAGTACTTC. Translating it yields CASSQREETYEQYF.

The V gene is TRBV18, the J gene TRBJ2-1, with 9 nucleotides matching TRBD2. From germline, CDR1 is KGHSH and CDR2 LQKENI. The CDR3 loop spans 18 amino acids. V lost 4 bases and J lost 5; bases outside the gene matches: 15. The CDR3 protein is CASSLAGEGPGTNNEQFF. CDR3 in DNA: TGTGCCAGCTCACTAGCGGGAGAGGGACCAGGCACTAACAATGAGCAGTTCTTC.

The chain recombines TRBV6-5 with TRBJ2-2; 11 bases align to TRBD2. This CDR3 spans 17 amino acids. Per germline, CDR1 MNHEY and CDR2 SVGAGI. Trimming took 0 bases from V and 2 from J; bases not matched to a gene: 2. Here the CDR3 DNA reads TGTGCCAGCAGTTACTCGGGGACTAGCGGAAACACCGGGGAGCTGTTTTTT. It specifies CASSYSGTSGNTGELFF.

This clonotype has more than one count but fewer than ten. This sequence joins TRBV6-6 and TRBJ1-1; D possibly corresponds to TRBD1 (6 bases). CDR3 length: 14 amino acids. Per the germline V gene, CDR1 is MNHNY and CDR2 is SVGAGI (reference sequence). V lost 3 bases and J lost 3, with 11 bases in between. Written as DNA, the CDR3 is TGTGCCAGCAGTTATGGGGGCCAGGACACTGAAGCTTTCTTT. Its translation: CASSYGGQDTEAFF.

This clonotype was counted many times. CDR3 amino acids: CASSVSGTEAFF. The CDR3 DNA sequence: TGTGCCAGCAGTGTAAGTGGCACTGAAGCTTTCTTT. The chain carries TRBV12-3 or TRBV12-4 and TRBJ1-1; D is undetermined. Trimming removed 5 bases at V and 4 bases at J, with 8 bases between. The CDR3 consists of 12 residues.

The gene calls are TRBV5-1 and TRBJ1-2; tentatively, D is TRBD1 (6 bases). CDR1 SGHRS and CDR2 YFSETQ come from the germline V gene. V was shortened by 4 bases and J by 5 bases, with 12 bases between the two germline ends. The CDR3 loop spans 13 amino acids. The CDR3 spells CASSPDRTYGYTF. The CDR3 DNA reads as TGCGCCAGCAGCCCGGACAGAACTTATGGCTACACCTTC.

The chain uses TRBV27 and TRBJ1-1; possibly TRBD1 for D (6 bases). Looked up from germline, CDR1 is MNHEY and CDR2 is SMNVEV (reference sequence). V gave up 7 bases and J gave up 2 bases, with 8 bases separating them. The CDR3 loop spans 12 amino acids. The CDR3 nucleotides are TGTGCCAGCACCGGGACAAACACTGAAGCTTTCTTT. Translating gives CASTGTNTEAFF.